Below are 27 T cell receptor beta chains sequenced from a single sample in a study of neurological immune-mediated disorders. MiXCR, applied by TCRdb to the 5' RACE reads, yields one record per CDR3 protein. The sample has under 70,000 distinct CDR3 sequences, around 5.2% seen once. Sequenced: PBMCs. The receptors derive from a woman aged 25 to 39 with multiple sclerosis.

This clonotype came up many times. The rearrangement joins TRBV2 to TRBJ1-5; 10 bases are a match to TRBD1. The V segment lost 2 bases and the J segment 6 bases; nucleotides outside the gene matches: 1. CDR1 and CDR2 (germline): SNHLY, FYNNEI. The CDR3 totals 14 residues. The DNA for the CDR3 is TGTGCCAGCAGTGAACGACAGGGGGCTCAGCCCCAGCATTTT. It encodes CASSERQGAQPQHF. The whole variable domain, remainder taken from reference TRBV2 and TRBJ1-5, is EPEVTQTPSHQVTQMGQEVILRCVPISNHLYFYWYRQILGQKVEFLVSFYNNEISEKSEIFDDQFSVERPDGSNFTLKIRSTKLEDSAMYFCASSERQGAQPQHFGDGTRLSIL.

This clonotype was recorded at least ten times. The chain has TRBV12-3 or TRBV12-4 and TRBJ2-1; 8 positions match TRBD1. The CDR3 sequence is 11 residues long. V lost 10 bases and J lost 10; bases outside the gene matches: 6. The CDR3 nucleotides read TGTGCCAACCCGACAGGGGACGAGCAGTTCTTC. Protein sequence: CANPTGDEQFF.

This sequence joins TRBV27 and TRBJ1-1; 8 bases are shared with TRBD1. CDR3 length: 14 amino acids. The germline gives CDR1 MNHEY, CDR2 SMNVEV (reference sequence). Unmatched junction bases numbered 10, after V lost 5 bases and J lost 8 bases. The CDR3 here is CASSQDRGWGEAFF. In DNA, the CDR3 is TGTGCCAGCAGTCAAGACAGGGGCTGGGGGGAAGCTTTCTTT.

A note on this clonotype: One end of the junction fails to match germline, which may point to a read error. This rearrangement joins TRBV5-1 to TRBJ2-6, with TRBD1 matching 10 bases. Per germline, CDR1 SGHRS and CDR2 YFSETQ. CDR3 length: 16 amino acids. Written as DNA, the CDR3 is TGCGCCAGCCATGGACAGGGGGAGAACGGGGCCAAAGTCCTGACTTTC. Residues: CASHGQGENGAKVLTF.

On this clonotype itself: This may be a read error, as it is one base from a much larger clone. The rearrangement uses TRBV5-1 and TRBJ2-7; either TRBD1 or TRBD2 may supply D (5 bases each). The CDR3 extends over 15 amino acids. Germline lookup yields CDR1 SGHRS and CDR2 YFSETQ. The V gene lost 0 bases and the J gene lost 7 bases, with 17 bases spanning the gap. CDR3 residues: CASSLAGKGEGEQYF. In nucleotides, the CDR3 is TGCGCCAGCAGCTTGGCCGGAAAGGGCGAGGGGGAGCAGTACTTC.

This clonotype showed up many times. The CDR3, as DNA: TGTGCCAGCTCAGCGACAGCAAATGAGCAGTTCTTC. Translating it yields CASSATANEQFF. The chain combines TRBV18 with TRBJ2-1, with D possibly TRBD1 on 5 matching bases. Per the germline V gene, CDR1 is KGHSH and CDR2 is LQKENI. Trimming pared 5 bases from V and 7 bases from J, leaving 9 bases between. This CDR3 comprises 12 residues. Filled out from reference TRBV18 and TRBJ2-1, the complete variable domain reads NAGVMQNPRHLVRRRGQEARLRCSPMKGHSHVYWYRQLPEEGLKFMVYLQKENIIDESGMPKERFSAEFPKEGPSILRIQQVVRGDSAAYFCASSATANEQFFGPGTRLTVL.

This clonotype was detected ten times or more. This chain connects TRBV5-1 to TRBJ1-4; D is uncertain. Germline CDR1 reads SGHRS; CDR2 reads YFSETQ. V gave up 2 bases and J gave up 0 bases, with 5 bases separating them. This CDR3 contains 14 residues. In DNA, the CDR3 is TGCGCCAGCAGCTTTGGAACAACTAATGAAAAACTGTTTTTT. This sequence encodes CASSFGTTNEKLFF.

This clonotype was observed many times. As DNA, the CDR3 is TGCGCCAGCAGCACGGGGGGGCCGTACAATGAGCAGTTCTTC. Translated, it gives CASSTGGPYNEQFF. The rearrangement joins TRBV5-1 to TRBJ2-1; TRBD2 agrees at 8 bases. Germline lookup yields CDR1 SGHRS and CDR2 YFSETQ. V gave up 4 bases and J gave up 4 bases; unmatched junction bases: 4. The CDR3 is 14 amino acids.

The genes are TRBV7-2 and TRBJ2-5, with 8 bases lining up with TRBD2. The CDR3 extends over 13 amino acids. V shed 3 bases and J 4 bases; nucleotides not matched to a gene: 1. Germline CDR1 is SGHTA and CDR2 is FQGNSA. For the CDR3, the DNA is TGTGCCAGCAGCTTCGCGGGGGGAGAGACCCAGTACTTC. It encodes CASSFAGGETQYF. Using reference TRBV7-2 and TRBJ2-5 for the parts outside the CDR3, the full variable domain is GAGVSQSPSNKVTEKGKDVELRCDPISGHTALYWYRQSLGQGLEFLIYFQGNSAPDKSGLPSDRFSAERTGGSVSTLTIQRTQQEDSAVYLCASSFAGGETQYFGPGTRLLVL.

Ten or more counts support this clonotype. The chain recombines TRBV20-1 with TRBJ2-3, with TRBD2 matching 12 bases. Germline V lookup: CDR1 DFQATT, CDR2 SNEGSKA (reference sequence). V lost 6 bases to trimming and J lost 0 bases; unmatched junction nucleotides: 4. This CDR3 comprises 15 residues. CDR3 sequence reads: CSAMGTSGSTDTQYF. DNA of the CDR3: TGCAGTGCCATGGGGACTAGCGGGAGCACAGATACGCAGTATTTT.

This clonotype was seen only a few times. V gene TRBV20-1 combines with J gene TRBJ2-3, with 8 bases matching TRBD2. With V trimmed by 3 bases and J by 0 bases, 8 bases remained unmatched. CDR3 length: 16 amino acids. Per germline, CDR1 DFQATT and CDR2 SNEGSKA (reference sequence). The CDR3 is CSARAGGSASTDTQYF. In DNA, the CDR3 is TGCAGTGCTAGGGCGGGGGGATCTGCTAGCACAGATACGCAGTATTTT.

This chain connects TRBV27 to TRBJ2-7; TRBD1 is a possible D gene (6 bases). Germline CDR1 is MNHEY and CDR2 is SMNVEV (reference sequence). V lost 4 bases and J lost 2, with 12 bases in between. This CDR3 has 14 residues. In nucleotides, the CDR3 is TGTGCCAGCAGTTCAATGGCAGGGGCCTACGAGCAGTACTTC. Protein sequence: CASSSMAGAYEQYF.

This clonotype occurred many times. The gene calls are TRBV6-5 and TRBJ2-5; the match to TRBD1 covers 9 bases. Trimming removed 2 bases from V and 5 bases from J; junction bases left unmatched: 9. This CDR3 spans 16 amino acids. In germline, CDR1 is MNHEY, CDR2 SVGAGI. This CDR3 is CASSYGQTGGGETQYF. The CDR3 region has the DNA TGTGCCAGCAGTTACGGGCAGACAGGGGGTGGGGAGACCCAGTACTTC.

This clonotype was detected ten times or more. The J gene is TRBJ2-5, the V gene TRBV6-5; D gene unclear. V lost 0 bases and J lost 5, with 13 bases in between. Germline V gene lookup returns CDR1 MNHEY and CDR2 SVGAGI. The CDR3 sequence is 15 residues long. The DNA of the CDR3 is TGTGCCAGCAGTTACTCGCCACACGCCGTGGAGACCCAGTACTTC. Translated, it gives CASSYSPHAVETQYF.

Of note for this clonotype: One end of the junction does not line up with germline, which may come from a read error. The V gene is TRBV20-1, the J gene TRBJ1-5; 10 bases are a match to TRBD1. Germline CDR1 reads DFQATT; CDR2 reads SNEGSKA (reference sequence). There are 16 residues in the CDR3. The CDR3 region is CSARDRGMRENQPQNF. The CDR3 DNA follows: TGCAGTGCTAGGGACAGGGGGATGAGGGAGAATCAGCCCCAGAATTTT.

Remarks on this clonotype: At one end the junction does not follow the germline gene, possibly because of a read error. The J gene is TRBJ1-6, the V gene TRBV20-1; D unclear. Germline assignment: CDR1 DFQATT and CDR2 SNEGSKA (reference sequence). The CDR3 consists of 16 residues. CDR3 region: CSANNGPRPYNSPLNF. In DNA form, the CDR3 reads TGCAGTGCTAATAACGGACCTCGTCCCTATAATTCACCCCTCAACTTT.

This clonotype was picked up many times. The rearrangement uses TRBV7-9 and TRBJ2-1; the D is unclear. Per germline, CDR1 SEHNR and CDR2 FQNEAQ (reference sequence). Trimming took off 2 bases at V and 0 bases at J, with 5 bases between the two ends. The CDR3 has 14 residues. CDR3 in amino acids: CASSLSSSYNEQFF. CDR3 nucleotides: TGTGCCAGCAGCTTAAGTAGCTCCTACAATGAGCAGTTCTTC.

In this sample, this clonotype turned up many times. The V and J genes are TRBV7-9 and TRBJ1-1, with D hard to call. CDR3 length: 11 residues. V gave up 5 bases and J gave up 10 bases, with 11 bases separating them. Looked up from germline, CDR1 is SEHNR and CDR2 is FQNEAQ (reference sequence). The CDR3 loop is CASSEVEGAFF. The CDR3 DNA follows: TGTGCCAGCAGCGAGGTTGAGGGAGCTTTCTTT.

This clonotype was found many times. The chain combines TRBV15 with TRBJ2-7, with 10 bases that match TRBD1. The CDR3 sequence is 15 residues long. The J segment lost 3 bases and the V segment lost 0 bases, leaving 2 bases of the junction unmatched. CDR1 is LNHNV, CDR2 YYDKDF, per germline (reference sequence). The CDR3 sequence is CATSRDRTGGYEQYF. The CDR3 DNA sequence: TGTGCCACCAGCAGAGATCGGACAGGGGGCTACGAGCAGTACTTC. The full variable domain, completed using reference TRBV15 and TRBJ2-7, is DAMVIQNPRYQVTQFGKPVTLSCSQTLNHNVMYWYQQKSSQAPKLLFHYYDKDFNNEADTPDNFQSRRPNTSFCFLDIRSPGLGDTAMYLCATSRDRTGGYEQYFGPGTRLTVT.

V usage is TRBV3-1 and J usage is TRBJ1-4; unclear D gene. Trimming cost V 6 bases and J 8 bases, with 7 bases left between them. The CDR3 spans 11 residues. Germline-derived CDR1 and CDR2 are LGHDT and YNNKEL (reference sequence). The CDR3 DNA sequence: TGTGCCAGCAGAAAAGGGGAAAAACTGTTTTTT. Translation gives CASRKGEKLFF.

V gene TRBV20-1 combines with J gene TRBJ1-2; D is unresolved. Germline values: CDR1 DFQATT, CDR2 SNEGSKA (reference sequence). The V and J ends lost 3 bases and 4 bases respectively, with 12 bases between them. The CDR3 is made up of 13 amino acids. CDR3 coding DNA: TGCAGTGCTAGGGAAGAAAGCTCCTATGGCTACACCTTC. It codes for CSAREESSYGYTF.

This clonotype showed up many times. This chain uses TRBV20-1 with TRBJ2-2; TRBD1 matches 9 bases. V lost 6 bases to trimming and J lost 5 bases; unmatched junction nucleotides: 4. This CDR3 spans 13 amino acids. CDR1 and CDR2 (germline): DFQATT, SNEGSKA (reference sequence). In DNA, the CDR3 is TGCAGTGCCAGGGACAGGGTAACCGGGGAGCTGTTTTTT. Translated, it gives CSARDRVTGELFF.

In its sample, this clonotype was seen many times. V gene TRBV6-5 combines with J gene TRBJ1-2; 7 bases fit TRBD1. J lost 8 bases, V lost 6 bases, and 9 bases had no gene match. From germline, CDR1 is MNHEY and CDR2 SVGAGI. The CDR3 has 13 amino acids. The CDR3 spells CASRRDSLKGYTF. CDR3 bases: TGTGCCAGCAGACGGGACAGTCTTAAGGGCTACACCTTC.

This clonotype has at least ten counts. The rearrangement links TRBV6-5 to TRBJ1-2; the D is unclear. The CDR3 has 13 amino acids. CDR1 and CDR2 (germline): MNHEY, SVGAGI. V gave up 2 bases and J gave up 3 bases, with 7 bases separating them. The CDR3 here is CASSYERDYGYTF. The CDR3 DNA sequence: TGTGCCAGCAGTTACGAGAGGGACTATGGCTACACCTTC.

This chain joins TRBV20-1 and TRBJ2-7; TRBD1 aligns across 7 bases. Germline CDR1 DFQATT, CDR2 SNEGSKA (reference sequence). The CDR3 is 14 residues long. Trimming took 6 bases from V and 1 from J; bases not matched to a gene: 9. The CDR3 reads CSAQTGFSSYEQYF. The CDR3 DNA follows: TGCAGTGCCCAGACAGGGTTTAGTTCCTACGAGCAGTACTTC.

The CDR3 DNA is TGTGCCAGCAGCTCACGGGGGGGGCGCACAGATACGCAGTATTTT. Translation: CASSSRGGRTDTQYF. The chain uses TRBV7-2 and TRBJ2-3; 8 positions agree with TRBD2. The CDR3 consists of 15 residues. Germline V gene sequence: CDR1 SGHTA, CDR2 FQGNSA. V shed 4 bases, J shed 1 base, and the junction held 4 bases outside the gene matches.

Ten or more counts support this clonotype. The chain has TRBV20-1 and TRBJ1-5; D gene unclear. The CDR3 loop spans 12 amino acids. Deletions cut 5 bases from V and 5 bases from J, with 10 bases between. Looked up from germline, CDR1 is DFQATT and CDR2 is SNEGSKA (reference sequence). CDR3 bases: TGCAGTGCTGTGGGTCTTGATCAGCCCCAGCATTTT. Translation gives CSAVGLDQPQHF.